This T cell receptor beta chain derives from a study of blood T cell repertoires in COVID-19. Study context: COVID-19 samples from acute and convalescent phases originated in the United States, Italy and Spain. T cells, B-cell-depleted T cells, or PBMCs supplied cDNA or gDNA.

Sequenced by immunoSEQ multiplex PCR; TCRdb stores in-frame clones only, minus some. The profile shows 86,000 or so clones, about nine tenths of them singletons. Germline loops: CDR1 MGHDK, CDR2 SYGVNS. Deletions cut 7 bases from V and 4 bases from J, with 14 bases between. CDR3 size: 14 residues. Source material: peripheral blood. The chain couples TRBV25-1 to TRBJ2-1, with D possibly TRBD2 on 6 matching bases. The receptor was derived from a woman aged 45 to 65 in a cohort sampled during active COVID-19. CDR3 coding DNA: TGTGCCAGCATGGGGACTGACGTATACAATGAGCAGTTCTTC. Translation gives CASMGTDVYNEQFF. Drawing the rest from reference TRBV25-1 and TRBJ2-1, the complete variable domain is EADIYQTPRYLVIGTGKKITLECSQTMGHDKMYWYQQDPGMELHLIHYSYGVNSTEKGDLSSESTVSRIRTEHFPLTLESARPSHTSQYLCASMGTDVYNEQFFGPGTRLTVL.